This TCR beta chain was retrieved from a study of OX40 agonist ivuxolimab in advanced cancers. General study points: CD4+ and CD8+ T cells in blood underwent clonal expansion by week 6 at 0.1 to 3.0 mg/kg.

CDR3 length: 13 amino acids. Between the trimmed V and J ends, which lost 3 bases and 2 bases, there was a span of 2 bases. The V gene's germline CDR1 is MNHEY and CDR2 SMNVEV (reference sequence). This clone appeared once. Its target is not known. The sample carries other DNA sequences with the same CDR3. Clones were read by immunoSEQ multiplex PCR, and TCRdb kept only the in-frame ones, dropping some. The sample lists 65,000 to 75,000 clones, around 89% occurring once. This chain joins TRBV27 and TRBJ2-6; D is undetermined. The TCR sequence derives from an adult with an advanced solid tumor such as melanoma, head and neck, liver or kidney cancer. Material: CD4+ or CD8+ T cells sorted from blood, obtained in a trial of the OX40 agonist ivuxolimab. CDR3 sequence: CASSLAGANVLTF. The CDR3 nucleotides read TGTGCCAGCAGTTTGGCTGGGGCCAACGTCCTGACTTTC.